This TCR beta chain was sequenced during a study of CD4 T cells in relation to SARS-CoV-2 and coronaviruses. The CDR3 has 14 residues. With 0 bases clipped from V and 6 bases from J, the junction kept 2 bases outside the gene matches. CDR1 is SGHDT, CDR2 YYEEEE, per germline. On this clone: Its cognate antigen is unknown.

CD4+ T cells from unexposed donors were obtained before the COVID-19 pandemic (2011-2018). The cells were cultured for less than twelve days before CD4+ T cells were isolated. Study findings and constraints: Samples before the pandemic and after infection were not matched within any donor.

The table came from immunoSEQ multiplex PCR; TCRdb's copy has only in-frame clones and leaves some out. Among around 23,000 clones listed, about four fifths were seen once. The sequence was collected from a human donor in good health. The chain combines TRBV5-6 with TRBJ1-4, with TRBD1 matching over 7 bases. Sequenced input: CD4+ T cells from PBMCs, cultured in vitro. The CDR3 DNA reads TGTGCCAGCAGCTTGGCCGGGACAGATGAAAAACTGTTTTTT. Residues: CASSLAGTDEKLFF.